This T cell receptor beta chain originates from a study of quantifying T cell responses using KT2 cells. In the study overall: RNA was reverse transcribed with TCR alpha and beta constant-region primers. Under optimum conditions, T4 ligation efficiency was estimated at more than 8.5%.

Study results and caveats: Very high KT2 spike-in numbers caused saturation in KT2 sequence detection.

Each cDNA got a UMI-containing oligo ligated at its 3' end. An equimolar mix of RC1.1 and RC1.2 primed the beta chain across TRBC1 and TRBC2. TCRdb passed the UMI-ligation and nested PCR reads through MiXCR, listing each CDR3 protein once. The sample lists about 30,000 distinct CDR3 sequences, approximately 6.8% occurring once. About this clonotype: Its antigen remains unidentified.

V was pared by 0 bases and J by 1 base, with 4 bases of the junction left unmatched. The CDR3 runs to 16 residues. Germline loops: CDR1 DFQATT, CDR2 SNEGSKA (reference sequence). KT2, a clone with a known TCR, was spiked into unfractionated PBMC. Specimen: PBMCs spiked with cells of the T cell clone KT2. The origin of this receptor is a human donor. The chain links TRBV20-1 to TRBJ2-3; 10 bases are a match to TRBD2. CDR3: CSARDPLAGGTDTQYF. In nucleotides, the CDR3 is TGCAGTGCTAGAGATCCCCTAGCGGGAGGCACAGATACGCAGTATTTT.